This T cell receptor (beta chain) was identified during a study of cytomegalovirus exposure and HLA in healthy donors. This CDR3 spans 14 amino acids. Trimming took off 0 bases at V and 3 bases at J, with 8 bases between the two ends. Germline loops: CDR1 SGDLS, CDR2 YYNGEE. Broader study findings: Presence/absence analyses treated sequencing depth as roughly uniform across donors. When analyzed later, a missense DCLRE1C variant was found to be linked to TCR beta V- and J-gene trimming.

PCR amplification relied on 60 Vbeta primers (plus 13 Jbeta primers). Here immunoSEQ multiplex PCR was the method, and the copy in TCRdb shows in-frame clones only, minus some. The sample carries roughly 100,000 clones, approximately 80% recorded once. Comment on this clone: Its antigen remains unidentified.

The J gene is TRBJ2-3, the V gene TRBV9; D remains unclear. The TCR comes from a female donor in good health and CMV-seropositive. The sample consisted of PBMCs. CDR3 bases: TGTGCCAGCAGCGTAGGGGCAAGGACAGATACGCAGTATTTT. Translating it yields CASSVGARTDTQYF.